This TCR beta chain originates from a study of cytomegalovirus exposure and HLA in healthy donors. Study results and caveats: Sequencing depth roughly uniform across donors was assumed in presence/absence analyses. Upon later analysis, HLA-associated TCR beta chains proved more clonally expanded than other, equally common chains.

V lost 3 bases, J lost 3 bases, and 8 bases stayed unmatched. The germline V gene has CDR1 MDHEN and CDR2 SYDVKM. The CDR3 is 16 amino acids. About this clone itself: Its antigen is unidentified.

The PCR had 60 Vbeta and 13 Jbeta primers. The repertoire was sequenced with immunoSEQ multiplex PCR; TCRdb's copy has only in-frame clones and lacks some. The sample has over 200,000 clones, roughly 84% seen once. This clonotype originated in a human donor in good health. V is TRBV28 and J is TRBJ1-5, with 7 bases identical to TRBD1. Material for sequencing was PBMCs. CDR3 region: CASSFQGVPPNQPQHF. For the CDR3, the DNA is TGTGCCAGCAGTTTTCAGGGGGTCCCCCCCAATCAGCCCCAGCATTTT.